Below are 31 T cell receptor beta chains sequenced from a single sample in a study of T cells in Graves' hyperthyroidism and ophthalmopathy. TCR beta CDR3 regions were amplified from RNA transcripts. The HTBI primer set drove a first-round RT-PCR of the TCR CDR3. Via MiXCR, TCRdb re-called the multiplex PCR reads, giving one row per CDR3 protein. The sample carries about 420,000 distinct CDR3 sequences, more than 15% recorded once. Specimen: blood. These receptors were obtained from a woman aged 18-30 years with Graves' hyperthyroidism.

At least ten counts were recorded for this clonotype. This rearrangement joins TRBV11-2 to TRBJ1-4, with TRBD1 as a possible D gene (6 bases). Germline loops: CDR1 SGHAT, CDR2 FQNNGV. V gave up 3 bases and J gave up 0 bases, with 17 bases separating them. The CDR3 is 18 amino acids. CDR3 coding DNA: TGTGCCAGCAGCTTTTTTGGTAGGACAGTGGCAACTAATGAAAAACTGTTTTTT. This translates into CASSFFGRTVATNEKLFF.

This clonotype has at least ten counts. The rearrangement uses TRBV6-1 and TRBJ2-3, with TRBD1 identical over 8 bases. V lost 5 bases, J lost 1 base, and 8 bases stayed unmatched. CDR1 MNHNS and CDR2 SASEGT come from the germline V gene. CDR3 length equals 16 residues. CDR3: CASSTTGGIGTDTQYF. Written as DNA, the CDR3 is TGTGCCAGCAGTACCACAGGGGGAATTGGCACAGATACGCAGTATTTT.

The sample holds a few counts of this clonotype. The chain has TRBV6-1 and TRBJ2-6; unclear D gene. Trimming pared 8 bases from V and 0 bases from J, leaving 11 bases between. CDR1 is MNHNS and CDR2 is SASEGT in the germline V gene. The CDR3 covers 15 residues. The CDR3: CASQPVHSGANVLTF. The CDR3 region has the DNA TGTGCCAGCCAACCGGTCCACTCTGGGGCCAACGTCCTGACTTTC.

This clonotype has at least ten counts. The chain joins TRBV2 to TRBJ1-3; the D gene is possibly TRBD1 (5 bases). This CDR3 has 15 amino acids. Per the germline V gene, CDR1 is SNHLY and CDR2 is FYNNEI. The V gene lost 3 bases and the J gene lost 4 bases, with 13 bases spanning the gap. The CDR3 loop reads CASSDQGLPGNTIYF. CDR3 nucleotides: TGTGCCAGCAGTGACCAGGGCCTCCCGGGAAACACCATATATTTT.

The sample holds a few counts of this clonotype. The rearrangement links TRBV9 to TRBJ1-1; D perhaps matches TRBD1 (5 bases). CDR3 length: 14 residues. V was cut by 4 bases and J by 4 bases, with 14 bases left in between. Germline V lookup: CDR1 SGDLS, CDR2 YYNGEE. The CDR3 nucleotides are TGTGCCAGCAGCAAACAGGATATGGTCACTGAAGCTTTCTTT. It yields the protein CASSKQDMVTEAFF.

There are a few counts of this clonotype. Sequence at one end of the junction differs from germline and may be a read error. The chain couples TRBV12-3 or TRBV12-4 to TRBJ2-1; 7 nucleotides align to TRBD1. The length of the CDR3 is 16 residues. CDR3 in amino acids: CASSFPKGASYDEQFF. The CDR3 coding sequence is TGTGCCAGCAGTTTTCCAAAGGGGGCTTCCTACGATGAGCAGTTCTTC.

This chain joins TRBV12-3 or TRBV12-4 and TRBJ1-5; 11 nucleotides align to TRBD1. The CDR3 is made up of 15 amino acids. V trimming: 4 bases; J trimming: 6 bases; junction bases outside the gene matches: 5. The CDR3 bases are TGTGCCAGCAGTTGGGGACAGGGGGACGGTCAGCCCCAGCATTTT. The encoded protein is CASSWGQGDGQPQHF.

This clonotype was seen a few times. Here the CDR3 DNA reads TGTGCCAGCAGTGCCCGGATCATACCGGGACTAGCGGGGGGGCAAACGAACACCGGGGAGCTGTTTTTT. This codes for CASSARIIPGLAGGQTNTGELFF. The V gene is TRBV27, the J gene TRBJ2-2; 16 bases are shared with TRBD2. After removal of 5 bases from V and 0 bases from J, the junction contained 18 bases not matched to a gene. This CDR3 has 23 amino acids. The V gene's germline CDR1 is MNHEY and CDR2 SMNVEV (reference sequence).

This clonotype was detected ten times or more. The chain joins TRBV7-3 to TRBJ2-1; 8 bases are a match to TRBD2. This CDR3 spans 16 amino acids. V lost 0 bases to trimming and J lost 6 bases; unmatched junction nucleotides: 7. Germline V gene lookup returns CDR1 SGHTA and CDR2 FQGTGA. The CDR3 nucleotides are TGTGCCAGCAGCTTAACAGGTGGGACTAGTTTCAATGAGCAGTTCTTC. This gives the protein CASSLTGGTSFNEQFF.

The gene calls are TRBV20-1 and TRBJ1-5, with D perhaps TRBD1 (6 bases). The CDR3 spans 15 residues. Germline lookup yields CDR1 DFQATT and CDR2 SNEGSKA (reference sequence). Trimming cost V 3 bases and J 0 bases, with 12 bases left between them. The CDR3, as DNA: TGCAGTGCTAGCCCAGGACAGAATAGCAATCAGCCCCAGCATTTT. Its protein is CSASPGQNSNQPQHF.

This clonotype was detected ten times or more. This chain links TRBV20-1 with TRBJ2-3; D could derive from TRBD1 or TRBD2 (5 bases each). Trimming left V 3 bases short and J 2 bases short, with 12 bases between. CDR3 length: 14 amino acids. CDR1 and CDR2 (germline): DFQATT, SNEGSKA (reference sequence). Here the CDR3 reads CSASRFGATDTQYF. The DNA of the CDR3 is TGCAGTGCTAGTCGTTTCGGGGCCACAGATACGCAGTATTTT.

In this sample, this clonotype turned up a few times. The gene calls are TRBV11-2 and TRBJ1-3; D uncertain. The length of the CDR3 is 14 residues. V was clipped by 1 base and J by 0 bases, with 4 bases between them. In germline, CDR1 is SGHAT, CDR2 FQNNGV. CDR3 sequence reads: CASSLVNSGNTIYF. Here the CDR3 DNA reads TGTGCCAGCAGCTTAGTTAACTCTGGAAACACCATATATTTT.

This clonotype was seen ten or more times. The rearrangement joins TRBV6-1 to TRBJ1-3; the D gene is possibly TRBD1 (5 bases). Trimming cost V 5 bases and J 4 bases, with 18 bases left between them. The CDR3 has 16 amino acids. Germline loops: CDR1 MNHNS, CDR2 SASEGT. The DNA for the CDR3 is TGTGCCAGCAGTTGGGGACCCCTCAGAGGGGGAAACACCATATATTTT. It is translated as CASSWGPLRGGNTIYF.

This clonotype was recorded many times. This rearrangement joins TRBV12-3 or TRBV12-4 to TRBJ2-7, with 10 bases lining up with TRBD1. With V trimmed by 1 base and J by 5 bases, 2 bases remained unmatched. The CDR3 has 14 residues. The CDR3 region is CASSLVTGGDEQYF. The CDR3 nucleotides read TGTGCCAGCAGTTTAGTGACAGGGGGCGACGAGCAGTACTTC.

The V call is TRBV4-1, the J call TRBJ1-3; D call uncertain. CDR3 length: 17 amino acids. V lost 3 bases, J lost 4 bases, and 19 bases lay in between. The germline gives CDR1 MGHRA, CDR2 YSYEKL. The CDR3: CASSHDQAESVGNTIYF. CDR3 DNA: TGCGCCAGCAGCCATGATCAGGCGGAGAGTGTAGGAAACACCATATATTTT.

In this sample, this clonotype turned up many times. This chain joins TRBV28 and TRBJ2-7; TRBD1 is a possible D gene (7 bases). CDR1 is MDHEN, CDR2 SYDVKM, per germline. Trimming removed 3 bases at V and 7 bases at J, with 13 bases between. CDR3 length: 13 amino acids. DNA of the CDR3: TGTGCCAGCAGTTTGGAGGGGGCGGGTGAGCAGTACTTC. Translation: CASSLEGAGEQYF.

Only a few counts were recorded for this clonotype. The DNA of the CDR3 is TGTGCCAGCACCCGGACAGGGGGTGGATACAATGAGCAGTTCTTC. Its translation: CASTRTGGGYNEQFF. This chain connects TRBV7-9 to TRBJ2-1; TRBD1 matches 10 bases. Per the germline V gene, CDR1 is SEHNR and CDR2 is FQNEAQ (reference sequence). V shed 7 bases and J 4 bases; nucleotides not matched to a gene: 7. The CDR3 extends over 15 amino acids. Full variable domain (missing parts from reference TRBV7-9 and TRBJ2-1): DTGVSQNPRHKITKRGQNVTFRCDPISEHNRLYWYRQTLGQGPEFLTYFQNEAQLEKSRLLSDRFSAERPKGSFSTLEIQRTEQGDSAMYLCASTRTGGGYNEQFFGPGTRLTVL.

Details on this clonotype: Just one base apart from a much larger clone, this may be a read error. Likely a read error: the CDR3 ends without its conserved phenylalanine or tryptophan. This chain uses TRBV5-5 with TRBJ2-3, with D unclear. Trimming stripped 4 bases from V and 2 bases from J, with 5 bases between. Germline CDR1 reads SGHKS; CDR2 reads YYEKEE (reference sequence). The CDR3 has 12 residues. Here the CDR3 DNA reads TGTGCCAGCAGCGTTAACACAGATACGCAGTATCTT. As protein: CASSVNTDTQYL.

The CDR3 DNA reads as TGTGCCAGCAGTTTATCGGGGGATACTGGCGGCTACACCTTC. Its protein product is CASSLSGDTGGYTF. The chain employs TRBV12-3 or TRBV12-4 and TRBJ1-2, with a weak D call TRBD1 (5 bases). The CDR3 length is 14 residues. V was pared by 2 bases and J by 8 bases, with 15 bases between.

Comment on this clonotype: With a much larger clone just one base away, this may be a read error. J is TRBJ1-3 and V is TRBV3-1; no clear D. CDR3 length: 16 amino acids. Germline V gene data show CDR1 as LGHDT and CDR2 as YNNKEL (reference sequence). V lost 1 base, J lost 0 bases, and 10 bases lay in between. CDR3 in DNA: TGTGCCAGCAGCCAAGCAATCGACTTCTCTGGAAACACCATATATTTT. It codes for CASSQAIDFSGNTIYF.

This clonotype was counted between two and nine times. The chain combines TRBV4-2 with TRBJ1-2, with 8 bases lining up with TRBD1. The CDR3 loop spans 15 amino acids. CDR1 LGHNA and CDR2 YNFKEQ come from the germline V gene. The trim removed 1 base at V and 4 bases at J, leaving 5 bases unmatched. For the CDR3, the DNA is TGTGCCAGCAGCCAAGGGACAGGGCTTCGCTATGGCTACACCTTC. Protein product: CASSQGTGLRYGYTF.

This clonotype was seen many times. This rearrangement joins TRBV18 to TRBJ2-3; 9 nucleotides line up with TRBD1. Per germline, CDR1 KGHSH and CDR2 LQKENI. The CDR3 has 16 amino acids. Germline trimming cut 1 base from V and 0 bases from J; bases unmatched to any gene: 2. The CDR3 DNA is TGTGCCAGCTCACCACGGGACAGGGCTAGCACAGATACGCAGTATTTT. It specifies CASSPRDRASTDTQYF.

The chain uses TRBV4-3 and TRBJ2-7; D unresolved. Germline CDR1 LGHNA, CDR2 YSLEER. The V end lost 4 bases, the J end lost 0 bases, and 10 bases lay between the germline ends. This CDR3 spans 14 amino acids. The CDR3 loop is CASSLRVPSYEQYF. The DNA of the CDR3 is TGCGCCAGCAGCCTCCGTGTTCCCTCCTACGAGCAGTACTTC.

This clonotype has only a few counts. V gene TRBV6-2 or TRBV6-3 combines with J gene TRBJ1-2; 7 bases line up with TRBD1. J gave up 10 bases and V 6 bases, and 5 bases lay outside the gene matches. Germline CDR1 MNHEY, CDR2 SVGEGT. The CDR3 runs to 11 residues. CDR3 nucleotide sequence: TGTGCCAGCAGACAGGGGTGGCCCTACACCTTC. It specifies CASRQGWPYTF.

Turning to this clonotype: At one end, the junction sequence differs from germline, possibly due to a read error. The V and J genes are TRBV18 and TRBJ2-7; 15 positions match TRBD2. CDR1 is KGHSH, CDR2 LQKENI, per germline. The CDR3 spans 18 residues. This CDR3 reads CASSAPGLAGGRIYEQYF. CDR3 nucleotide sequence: TGTGCCAGCTCAGCACCGGGACTAGCGGGGGGCCGGATCTACGAGCAGTACTTC.

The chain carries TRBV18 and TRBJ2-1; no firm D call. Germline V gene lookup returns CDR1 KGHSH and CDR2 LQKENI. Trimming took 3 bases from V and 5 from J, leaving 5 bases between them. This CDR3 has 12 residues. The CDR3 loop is CASSPKNNEQFF. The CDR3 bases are TGTGCCAGCTCACCTAAGAACAATGAGCAGTTCTTC.

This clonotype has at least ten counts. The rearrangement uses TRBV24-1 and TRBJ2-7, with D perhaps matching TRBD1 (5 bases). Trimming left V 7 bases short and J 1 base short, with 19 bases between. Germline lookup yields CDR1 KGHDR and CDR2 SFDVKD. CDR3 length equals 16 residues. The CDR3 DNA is TGTGCCACCAGCCTTGGGAATTGGGGCAGATCCTACGAGCAGTACTTC. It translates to CATSLGNWGRSYEQYF.

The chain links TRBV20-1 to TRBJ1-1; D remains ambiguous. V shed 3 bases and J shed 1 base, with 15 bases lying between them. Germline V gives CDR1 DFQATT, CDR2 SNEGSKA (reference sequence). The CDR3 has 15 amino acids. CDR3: CSASGSAGGNTEAFF. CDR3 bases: TGCAGTGCTAGCGGGTCGGCCGGCGGGAACACTGAAGCTTTCTTT.

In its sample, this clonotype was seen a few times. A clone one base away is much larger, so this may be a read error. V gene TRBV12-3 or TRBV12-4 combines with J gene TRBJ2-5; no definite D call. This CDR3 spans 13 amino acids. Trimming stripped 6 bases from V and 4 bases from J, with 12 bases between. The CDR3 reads CASSPCPRETQYF. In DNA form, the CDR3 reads TGTGCCAGCAGCCCCTGTCCACGAGAGACCCAGTACTTC.

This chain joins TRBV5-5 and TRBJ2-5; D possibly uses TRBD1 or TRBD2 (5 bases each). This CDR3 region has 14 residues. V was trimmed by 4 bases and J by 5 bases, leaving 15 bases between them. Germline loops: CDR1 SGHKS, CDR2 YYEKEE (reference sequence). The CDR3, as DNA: TGTGCCAGCAGCCCATTTGTGGGGGAGGAGACCCAGTACTTC. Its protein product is CASSPFVGEETQYF. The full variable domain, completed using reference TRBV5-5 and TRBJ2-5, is DAGVTQSPTHLIKTRGQQVTLRCSPISGHKSVSWYQQVLGQGPQFIFQYYEKEERGRGNFPDRFSARQFPNYSSELNVNALLLGDSALYLCASSPFVGEETQYFGPGTRLLVL.

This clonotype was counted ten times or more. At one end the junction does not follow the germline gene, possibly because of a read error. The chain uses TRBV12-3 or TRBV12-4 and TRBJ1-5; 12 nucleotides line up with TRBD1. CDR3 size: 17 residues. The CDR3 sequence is CANSPGQGARGNQPQHF. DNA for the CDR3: TGTGCCAACAGTCCGGGACAGGGGGCGCGAGGCAATCAGCCCCAGCATTTT.